The 16 T cell receptor beta chains reported below all come from one sample, sequenced in a study of blood T cell repertoires in COVID-19. Libraries were prepared by immunoSEQ multiplex PCR; TCRdb keeps only in-frame clonotypes and omits some of them. The sample has some 270,000 clones, 85% to 90% seen once. The source material was PBMCs or T cells enriched from blood (not recorded which). Every receptor here comes from a woman between 25 and 40 years old with acute COVID-19.

The chain recombines TRBV2 with TRBJ2-7, with unresolved D. This CDR3 comprises 12 residues. Trimming left V 5 bases short and J 0 bases short, with 5 bases between. CDR1 SNHLY and CDR2 FYNNEI come from the germline V gene. CDR3: CASSPFSYEQYF. CDR3 nucleotides: TGTGCCAGCAGTCCCTTCTCCTACGAGCAGTACTTC. Full variable domain (missing parts from reference TRBV2 and TRBJ2-7): EPEVTQTPSHQVTQMGQEVILRCVPISNHLYFYWYRQILGQKVEFLVSFYNNEISEKSEIFDDQFSVERPDGSNFTLKIRSTKLEDSAMYFCASSPFSYEQYFGPGTRLTVT.

The chain joins TRBV4-3 to TRBJ1-2; D may be TRBD1 (6 bases). The length of the CDR3 is 14 residues. The germline V gene encodes CDR1 LGHNA and CDR2 YSLEER. V gave up 0 bases and J gave up 4 bases, with 9 bases separating them. The CDR3 spells CASSQDKQGYGYTF. The CDR3 coding sequence is TGCGCCAGCAGCCAAGATAAACAGGGCTATGGCTACACCTTC.

This clone has only one observation. The chain uses TRBV5-6 and TRBJ2-7; D unresolved. Trimming pared 2 bases from V and 0 bases from J, leaving 6 bases between. This CDR3 region has 13 residues. Germline values: CDR1 SGHDT, CDR2 YYEEEE. As DNA, the CDR3 is TGTGCCAGCAGCTTTCCGGTCTCCTACGAGCAGTACTTC. Protein sequence: CASSFPVSYEQYF. The full variable domain, in which reference TRBV5-6 and TRBJ2-7 provide the parts outside the CDR3, is DAGVTQSPTHLIKTRGQQVTLRCSPKSGHDTVSWYQQALGQGPQFIFQYYEEEERQRGNFPDRFSGHQFPNYSSELNVNALLLGDSALYLCASSFPVSYEQYFGPGTRLTVT.

This clone has more than one count but fewer than ten. V is TRBV7-2 and J is TRBJ1-5, with D uncertain. The V end was cut by 5 bases, the J end by 6 bases, with 14 bases between. The CDR3 runs to 14 residues. The germline gives CDR1 SGHTA, CDR2 FQGNSA. The CDR3 region is CASSALALGQPQHF. The CDR3 nucleotides are TGTGCCAGCAGCGCCTTGGCTCTTGGTCAGCCCCAGCATTTT.

This clone was counted once. This chain connects TRBV6-5 to TRBJ1-3; tentatively, D is TRBD1 (6 bases). The ends were cut back, 6 bases at V and 0 bases at J, with 12 bases in the middle. The CDR3 spans 15 residues. CDR1 is MNHEY, CDR2 SVGAGI, per germline. CDR3 loop: CASSRQDISGNTIYF. CDR3 bases: TGTGCCAGCAGCCGACAGGATATCTCTGGAAACACCATATATTTT.

This clone was recorded only once. As DNA, the CDR3 is TGCGCCAGCAGCCAAGGGACAGGGTTAGGCTATGGCTACACCTTC. It specifies CASSQGTGLGYGYTF. V is TRBV4-1 and J is TRBJ1-2; 8 bases map to TRBD1. The germline gives CDR1 MGHRA, CDR2 YSYEKL. The CDR3 length is 15 residues. The V gene end was trimmed by 1 base and the J gene end by 4 bases; junction bases not matched to a gene: 5.

This clone was counted between two and nine times. The J gene is TRBJ2-7, the V gene TRBV10-1; 9 bases are shared with TRBD1. CDR1 and CDR2 from the germline V gene are WNHNN and SYGVQD (reference sequence). The CDR3 spans 13 residues. V was clipped by 6 bases and J by 3 bases; unmatched bases: 3. The CDR3 nucleotides read TGCGCCAGCAGCAGACAGGGGGTCTACGAGCAGTACTTC. It encodes CASSRQGVYEQYF.

The chain recombines TRBV18 with TRBJ2-3; 7 nucleotides match TRBD1. Germline V lookup: CDR1 KGHSH, CDR2 LQKENI. The CDR3 is 16 residues long. The junction had 5 bases not matched to a gene; V was cut back by 0 bases and J by 2 bases. CDR3 DNA sequence: TGTGCCAGCTCACCACCGCGACAGGGTCTCACAGATACGCAGTATTTT. This codes for CASSPPRQGLTDTQYF.

The sample holds one count of this clone. The gene calls are TRBV19 and TRBJ1-5, with D unclear. The CDR3 extends over 16 amino acids. V gave up 5 bases and J gave up 4 bases, with 18 bases separating them. Germline CDR1 reads LNHDA; CDR2 reads SQIVND (reference sequence). DNA of the CDR3: TGTGCCAGTAGTGCCGTCGCGAGGGAGGAGAATCAGCCCCAGCATTTT. This codes for CASSAVAREENQPQHF.

This clone has only one observation. V usage is TRBV6-6 and J usage is TRBJ1-2; 9 bases match TRBD1. The CDR3 runs to 16 residues. Trimming took 6 bases from V and 4 from J; bases not matched to a gene: 12. Germline CDR1 is MNHNY and CDR2 is SVGAGI (reference sequence). The CDR3 region is CASSRDREGGSYGYTF. CDR3 DNA sequence: TGTGCCAGCAGCAGGGACAGGGAGGGGGGTAGCTATGGCTACACCTTC.

The chain recombines TRBV25-1 with TRBJ1-2, with a weak D call TRBD1 (6 bases). The V gene's germline CDR1 is MGHDK and CDR2 SYGVNS. Trimming removed 6 bases from V and 0 bases from J, with 8 bases in between. This CDR3 spans 13 amino acids. The CDR3 region has the DNA TGTGCCAGCAGGGGACAATCTAACTATGGCTACACCTTC. It specifies CASRGQSNYGYTF.

The rearrangement links TRBV2 to TRBJ1-5; tentatively, D is TRBD1 (5 bases). Germline V lookup: CDR1 SNHLY, CDR2 FYNNEI. Trimming shortened V by 1 base and J by 7 bases, and 11 bases separated the two germline ends. The CDR3 is made up of 14 amino acids. CDR3 sequence: CASSEVQAVQPQHF. In nucleotides, the CDR3 is TGTGCCAGCAGTGAAGTACAGGCCGTCCAGCCCCAGCATTTT.

The chain recombines TRBV28 with TRBJ1-1; D may be TRBD1 (6 bases). Germline V gene sequence: CDR1 MDHEN, CDR2 SYDVKM. CDR3 length: 13 residues. The ends were cut back, 8 bases at V and 5 bases at J, with 15 bases in the middle. CDR3 nucleotide sequence: TGTGCCAGCGTCACAGGGATGGGGACTGAAGCTTTCTTT. Translating gives CASVTGMGTEAFF.

This clone appeared a single time. This chain connects TRBV3-1 (or the pseudogene TRBV3-2) to TRBJ2-2, with D perhaps matching TRBD2 (5 bases). CDR1 LGHDT and CDR2 YNNKEL come from the germline V gene (reference sequence). The length of the CDR3 is 14 residues. With 1 base removed from V and 7 bases from J, the gap between germline ends came to 10 bases. In DNA, the CDR3 is TGTGCCAGCAGCCAAGGACTAACCTACGGGGAGCTGTTTTTT. Protein product: CASSQGLTYGELFF.

CDR3 sequence (DNA): TGTGCCAGCAGCCCCGGGACAGGAGGTTACGAGCAGTACTTC. The encoded protein is CASSPGTGGYEQYF. The chain carries TRBV7-3 and TRBJ2-7; 8 bases are shared with TRBD1. This CDR3 is 14 amino acids long. The V segment lost 5 bases and the J segment 4 bases; nucleotides outside the gene matches: 7. CDR1 is SGHTA, CDR2 FQGTGA, per germline.

This chain uses TRBV7-2 with TRBJ2-2; 8 bases agree with TRBD2. The CDR3 has 15 amino acids. V lost 8 bases, J lost 5 bases, and 10 bases stayed unmatched. Germline CDR1 SGHTA, CDR2 FQGNSA. The CDR3 DNA reads TGTGCCAGCCGCAACCCCCAGCGGGAGACCGGGGAGCTGTTTTTT. Amino acids: CASRNPQRETGELFF.